Below are 15 T cell receptor beta chains sequenced from a single sample in a study of control samples from healthy donors and cancer patients. Produced via immunoSEQ multiplex PCR; TCRdb's table is partial and in-frame only. The sample has about 130,000 clones, approximately 89% seen once. The material sequenced was PBMCs. The receptors come from a man aged 50-59 years with head and neck cancer.

The count of this clone is one. The rearrangement links TRBV6-5 to TRBJ1-2, with TRBD1 matching 9 bases. Losses at the gene ends were 4 bases for V and 4 bases for J; bases not matched to a gene: 10. Looked up from germline, CDR1 is MNHEY and CDR2 is SVGAGI. The CDR3 runs to 16 residues. As DNA, the CDR3 is TGTGCCAGCAGTTTAAAAAGGACAGGGGAGGCCTATGGCTACACCTTC. Translation gives CASSLKRTGEAYGYTF.

The J gene is TRBJ2-3, the V gene TRBV27; D possibly corresponds to TRBD2 (5 bases). The CDR3 runs 14 residues. In germline, CDR1 is MNHEY, CDR2 SMNVEV (reference sequence). V lost 1 base and J lost 5, with 10 bases in between. The CDR3 here is CASSLFPRGDTQYF. CDR3 DNA: TGTGCCAGCAGTTTATTCCCTCGGGGAGATACGCAGTATTTT.

The rearrangement joins TRBV19 to TRBJ2-7; TRBD2 matches at 7 bases. This CDR3 has 15 residues. With V trimmed by 1 base and J by 0 bases, 3 bases remained unmatched. Germline V gene lookup returns CDR1 LNHDA and CDR2 SQIVND (reference sequence). The CDR3 DNA reads TGTGCCAGTAGTATAGTCGGGGGGAGCTCCTACGAGCAGTACTTC. Translating gives CASSIVGGSSYEQYF.

This chain joins TRBV15 and TRBJ2-1; D is unclear. Trimming removed 3 bases at V and 7 bases at J, with 10 bases between. CDR3 size: 13 residues. Germline lookup yields CDR1 LNHNV and CDR2 YYDKDF (reference sequence). The CDR3 region has the DNA TGTGCCACCAGCAGCGCAGGTGGGAATGAGCAGTTCTTC. This encodes CATSSAGGNEQFF.

This clone is medium-sized within its sample. The chain carries TRBV19 and TRBJ2-4; D is perhaps TRBD2 (6 bases). The CDR3 covers 17 residues. Germline loops: CDR1 LNHDA, CDR2 SQIVND (reference sequence). V lost 1 base and J lost 0, with 13 bases in between. CDR3 in amino acids: CASSIAHREIAKNIQYF. In nucleotides, the CDR3 is TGTGCCAGTAGTATAGCGCATCGGGAGATAGCCAAAAACATTCAGTACTTC.

J is TRBJ2-3 and V is TRBV3-1 (or the pseudogene TRBV3-2); 8 positions agree with TRBD1. Looked up from germline, CDR1 is LGHDT and CDR2 is YNNKEL (reference sequence). The CDR3 is 16 residues long. J lost 4 bases, V lost 0 bases, and 6 bases had no gene match. The DNA for the CDR3 is TGTGCCAGCAGCCAAGACCCAGGGGGCAGTTCAGATACGCAGTATTTT. Its translation: CASSQDPGGSSDTQYF.

This rearrangement joins TRBV5-1 to TRBJ1-3; D is possibly TRBD1 (6 bases). The V and J ends lost 0 bases and 4 bases respectively, with 11 bases between them. The germline V gene encodes CDR1 SGHRS and CDR2 YFSETQ. The CDR3 has 15 residues. CDR3 DNA: TGCGCCAGCAGCTTGGGACAGGCGGGAGGAAACACCATATATTTT. Protein product: CASSLGQAGGNTIYF.

The rearrangement links TRBV3-1 (or the pseudogene TRBV3-2) to TRBJ1-2; possibly TRBD1 for D (6 bases). The CDR3 sequence is 13 residues long. Germline CDR1 is LGHDT and CDR2 is YNNKEL (reference sequence). Between the trimmed V and J ends, which lost 1 base and 13 bases, there was a span of 16 bases. The CDR3 bases are TGTGCCAGCAGCCAAGCCGGGGGGCAGGGAGGCACCTTC. Amino acid sequence: CASSQAGGQGGTF.

This sequence joins TRBV7-9 and TRBJ1-4; D remains unclear. This CDR3 region has 16 residues. The germline V gene encodes CDR1 SEHNR and CDR2 FQNEAQ (reference sequence). The V gene lost 5 bases and the J gene lost 6 bases, with 19 bases spanning the gap. The CDR3: CASSPQRVGKDEKLFF. CDR3 DNA: TGTGCCAGCAGCCCGCAGCGTGTGGGGAAGGATGAAAAACTGTTTTTT.

This chain joins TRBV5-1 and TRBJ2-1; TRBD1 agrees at 7 bases. The CDR3 spans 14 residues. J gave up 6 bases and V 4 bases, and 7 bases lay outside the gene matches. The germline CDR1 and CDR2 sequences are SGHRS and YFSETQ. The CDR3 bases are TGCGCCAGCAGCAGGACAGGTTTAGGCAATGAGCAGTTCTTC. Translation: CASSRTGLGNEQFF. The whole variable domain, remainder taken from reference TRBV5-1 and TRBJ2-1, is KAGVTQTPRYLIKTRGQQVTLSCSPISGHRSVSWYQQTPGQGLQFLFEYFSETQRNKGNFPGRFSGRQFSNSRSEMNVSTLELGDSALYLCASSRTGLGNEQFFGPGTRLTVL.

This chain uses TRBV5-1 with TRBJ2-2, with D possibly matching TRBD1 (5 bases). V was cut by 1 base and J by 3 bases, with 10 bases left in between. The CDR3 consists of 15 residues. CDR1 is SGHRS, CDR2 YFSETQ, per germline. The CDR3 bases are TGCGCCAGCAGCTTGCAGGGCCGCGACACCGGGGAGCTGTTTTTT. This sequence encodes CASSLQGRDTGELFF. The whole variable domain, remainder taken from reference TRBV5-1 and TRBJ2-2, is KAGVTQTPRYLIKTRGQQVTLSCSPISGHRSVSWYQQTPGQGLQFLFEYFSETQRNKGNFPGRFSGRQFSNSRSEMNVSTLELGDSALYLCASSLQGRDTGELFFGEGSRLTVL.

This clone was counted once. The V call is TRBV25-1, the J call TRBJ2-7; a weak D match, TRBD1 (5 bases). Trimming removed 5 bases at V and 4 bases at J, with 9 bases between. The CDR3 runs 12 residues. Germline V gene lookup returns CDR1 MGHDK and CDR2 SYGVNS. The CDR3, as DNA: TGTGCCAGCAGTCCCCAGGGTTACGAGCAGTACTTC. It translates to CASSPQGYEQYF.

The V gene is TRBV29-1, the J gene TRBJ2-7; TRBD1 matches at 9 bases. V lost 1 base to trimming and J lost 9 bases; unmatched junction nucleotides: 13. This CDR3 is built from 15 residues. Germline CDR1 is SQVTM and CDR2 is ANQGSEA. The CDR3 DNA follows: TGCAGCGTTGAAGCCCCGGGACAGGGAGTAAACCGGCAGTACTTC. This encodes CSVEAPGQGVNRQYF.

The chain couples TRBV6-5 to TRBJ1-1; 10 nucleotides match TRBD1. The CDR3 runs 13 residues. Trimming cost V 11 bases and J 1 base; bases outside gene matches: 4. Germline CDR1 and CDR2: MNHEY and SVGAGI. The CDR3 is CASGDRGNTEAFF. The DNA of the CDR3 is TGTGCCTCGGGGGACAGGGGGAACACTGAAGCTTTCTTT.

This chain uses TRBV27 with TRBJ2-5; 10 bases are a match to TRBD1. The CDR3 totals 15 residues. CDR1 and CDR2 from the germline V gene are MNHEY and SMNVEV (reference sequence). The V segment lost 2 bases and the J segment 5 bases; nucleotides outside the gene matches: 5. CDR3 amino acids: CASSLDRGRFETQYF. CDR3 nucleotide sequence: TGTGCCAGCAGTTTAGACAGGGGGCGGTTTGAGACCCAGTACTTC.